This T cell receptor (beta chain) was captured by sequencing in a study of blood T cell repertoires in COVID-19. In the study overall: The United States, Italy and Spain supplied acute and convalescent COVID-19 samples.

The V and J ends lost 2 bases and 15 bases, in that order; junction bases with no gene match: 5. The CDR3 is made up of 12 amino acids. Measured with immunoSEQ multiplex PCR; TCRdb has only the in-frame clones, and not every one. The repertoire holds more than 300,000 clones, with over 90% as singletons. Input material: PBMCs or T cells enriched from blood (not recorded which). The receptor comes from a woman in her 30s who had been exposed to COVID-19. This chain uses TRBV12-3 or TRBV12-4 with TRBJ1-4; 8 nucleotides line up with TRBD1. The CDR3 loop is CASSLTQTGVFF. The CDR3, as DNA: TGTGCCAGCAGTTTAACCCAGACAGGGGTGTTTTTT.